This T cell receptor beta chain was profiled in a study of Ad26.COV2.S vaccination and SARS-CoV-2 variants. Treatment in this sample: around 19 received Ad26.COV2.S at low or high dose, single or two shots; 5 received placebo; per-sample allocation not given. Sampling occurred on day 63 after the first vaccine or placebo injection. The CDR3 contains 15 residues. Germline lookup yields CDR1 SEHNR and CDR2 FQNEAQ (reference sequence). V was shortened by 3 bases and J by 2 bases, with 14 bases between the two germline ends. Clones were read by immunoSEQ multiplex PCR, and TCRdb kept only the in-frame ones, dropping some. The repertoire has over 250,000 clones, about 89% of them found once; the top ten carry about 3.5%.

The chain recombines TRBV7-9 with TRBJ2-7, with no clear D. The specimen was peripheral blood, collected in a trial of Ad26.COV2.S vaccine versus placebo. This receptor was identified in a person aged 18-65 years who received the Ad26.COV2.S COVID-19 vaccine or a placebo. The CDR3 reads CASSFPRVGPYEQYF. The CDR3, as DNA: TGTGCCAGCAGCTTCCCACGGGTAGGACCCTACGAGCAGTACTTC.